This T cell receptor beta chain emerged from a study of shared clonotypes between healthy human individuals. This clone was detected only a few times. Its specificity is not known. Study-level points and caveats: Sample collection involved blood only; tissue repertoires are likely different.

The authors divided CD4+ cells into CD45RA+ naive and CD45RA-negative memory subsets. J was trimmed by 2 bases and V by 4 bases; bases with no gene match: 5. CDR1 and CDR2 from the germline V gene are SGHNT and YYREEE (reference sequence). This CDR3 is 14 amino acids long. Genomic DNA belonging to each subset was distributed in equal measure over several immunoSEQ plates. Repertoires were generated with immunoSEQ multiplex PCR, while TCRdb's copy carries only in-frame clones and drops some. This sample has over 950,000 clones; 70% to 80% occur once, and the top ten carry 0.89%. The origin of this receptor is a man aged 18-30 years in good health. Some clones in this sample may be carry-over from other donors' samples. V gene TRBV5-4 combines with J gene TRBJ1-1, with 7 positions matching TRBD1. The sequenced material came from memory CD4+ T cells from PBMCs. The subset denotes: CD45RA-negative fraction. The CDR3 sequence is CASSQGQLNTEAFF. DNA for the CDR3: TGTGCCAGCAGCCAGGGACAGCTAAACACTGAAGCTTTCTTT.